Listed below are T cell receptor beta chains from one sample, sequenced in a study of graft-versus-host responses after intestinal transplantation. Assay used: immunoSEQ multiplex PCR; TCRdb lists only in-frame clones, some missing. This sample carries about 22,000 clones, about 57% of them seen once, and the ten largest clones take approximately 0.97%. Source: alloreactive CD4+ T cells from a mixed lymphocyte reaction culture, taken before intestinal transplant. These receptors came from a human patient who received an intestinal transplant. CDR3s include the opening cysteine and the closing phenylalanine or tryptophan. The order of the fields is J gene, D gene, V gene, CDR3 length, clone size, CDR3 DNA, CDR3 protein. D genes are given only for firm matches. Some rows mark clone size as missing; the rest say once, few, many or name a class of expanded clone.

j_gene: TRBJ1-4
d_gene: .
v_gene: TRBV6-5
len: 14
abundance: .
CDR3nt: TGTGCCAGCAGCCGGGGACGGGGGAATGAAAAACTGTTTTTT
CDR3aa: CASSRGRGNEKLFF

j_gene: TRBJ2-2
d_gene: TRBD2
v_gene: TRBV29-1
len: 14
abundance: .
CDR3nt: TGCAGCGTTGAGCGGCTAGCGGGAGCCGGGGAGCTGTTTTTT
CDR3aa: CSVERLAGAGELFF

j_gene: TRBJ1-4
d_gene: .
v_gene: TRBV7-2
len: 16
abundance: .
CDR3nt: TGTGCCAGCAGCTTAGCGCCAGTTGCAACTAATGAAAAACTGTTTTTT
CDR3aa: CASSLAPVATNEKLFF

j_gene: TRBJ1-2
d_gene: .
v_gene: TRBV6-5
len: 14
abundance: .
CDR3nt: TGTGCCAGCAGTTACTTAGCGGGGAACTATGGCTACACCTTC
CDR3aa: CASSYLAGNYGYTF

j_gene: TRBJ1-1
d_gene: .
v_gene: TRBV10-3
len: 13
abundance: .
CDR3nt: TGTGCCCTCCGGGGGGCCGGGGCTGATGAAGCTTTCTTT
CDR3aa: CALRGAGADEAFF

j_gene: TRBJ2-7
d_gene: .
v_gene: TRBV21-1
len: 15
abundance: .
CDR3nt: TGTGCCAGCAGCGGAAAAGTAGACAGAACCTACGAGCAGTACTTC
CDR3aa: CASSGKVDRTYEQYF

j_gene: TRBJ1-5
d_gene: .
v_gene: TRBV30
len: 13
abundance: .
CDR3nt: TGTGCCTGGAGTGTCTCTGAGAATCAGCCCCAGCATTTT
CDR3aa: CAWSVSENQPQHF

j_gene: TRBJ2-3
d_gene: TRBD2
v_gene: TRBV5-1
len: 16
abundance: .
CDR3nt: TGCGCCAGCAGCTTACCCGGGACCAGCGGGACGGATACGCAGTATTTT
CDR3aa: CASSLPGTSGTDTQYF

j_gene: TRBJ1-6
d_gene: TRBD1
v_gene: TRBV6-6
len: 14
abundance: .
CDR3nt: TGTGCCAGCAGTTACTGGACAGGGAATTCACCCCTCCACTTT
CDR3aa: CASSYWTGNSPLHF

j_gene: TRBJ1-1
d_gene: .
v_gene: TRBV5-1
len: 15
abundance: once
CDR3nt: TGCGCCAGCAGTGCTAAAGAGAGAGTTAACACTGAAGCTTTCTTT
CDR3aa: CASSAKERVNTEAFF

j_gene: TRBJ2-7
d_gene: TRBD2
v_gene: TRBV6-1
len: 15
abundance: few
CDR3nt: TGTGCCAGCAGTATACTAGCGGGAGGTATGAACGAGCAGTACTTC
CDR3aa: CASSILAGGMNEQYF

j_gene: TRBJ2-3
d_gene: .
v_gene: TRBV7-2
len: 13
abundance: .
CDR3nt: TGTGCCAGCAGCTCCCGGTCTAGGGATACGCAGTATTTT
CDR3aa: CASSSRSRDTQYF

j_gene: TRBJ2-1
d_gene: TRBD1
v_gene: TRBV5-1
len: 14
abundance: .
CDR3nt: TGCGCCAGCAGCTTGGGACAGGGGTGGGATGAGCAGTTCTTC
CDR3aa: CASSLGQGWDEQFF

j_gene: TRBJ1-1
d_gene: .
v_gene: TRBV18
len: 14
abundance: .
CDR3nt: TGTGCCAGCACGCCGCGGACACTTAACACTGAAGCTTTCTTT
CDR3aa: CASTPRTLNTEAFF

j_gene: TRBJ1-6
d_gene: .
v_gene: TRBV25-1
len: 14
abundance: .
CDR3nt: TGTGCCAGCAGTGTCGGGGGGCTTCGTTCACCCCTCCACTTT
CDR3aa: CASSVGGLRSPLHF

j_gene: TRBJ1-1
d_gene: TRBD1
v_gene: TRBV29-1
len: 13
abundance: few
CDR3nt: TGCAGCGTTGTGGCGGCAGGGGGGACTGAAGCTTTCTTT
CDR3aa: CSVVAAGGTEAFF

j_gene: TRBJ2-5
d_gene: .
v_gene: TRBV7-6
len: 15
abundance: .
CDR3nt: TGTGCCAGCAGCTTAGGGGTTGGTAGCTGGGAGACCCAGTACTTC
CDR3aa: CASSLGVGSWETQYF

j_gene: TRBJ1-4
d_gene: TRBD1
v_gene: TRBV10-1
len: 15
abundance: .
CDR3nt: TGCGCCAGCAGTGAGTCGAGGACAGGGGTAGAAAAACTGTTTTTT
CDR3aa: CASSESRTGVEKLFF

j_gene: TRBJ2-5
d_gene: TRBD1
v_gene: TRBV28
len: 15
abundance: .
CDR3nt: TGTGCCAGCAGTCCACGGACAGGGCAAACGGAGACCCAGTACTTC
CDR3aa: CASSPRTGQTETQYF

j_gene: TRBJ2-5
d_gene: .
v_gene: TRBV30
len: 13
abundance: .
CDR3nt: TGTGCCTGGAGTGTAGATCTACGAGAGACCCAGTACTTC
CDR3aa: CAWSVDLRETQYF

j_gene: TRBJ2-2
d_gene: TRBD2
v_gene: TRBV19
len: 15
abundance: .
CDR3nt: TGTGCCAGTACCAGGACTAGCGGGAGGGCCGGGGAGCTGTTTTTT
CDR3aa: CASTRTSGRAGELFF

j_gene: TRBJ2-5
d_gene: TRBD2
v_gene: TRBV29-1
len: 15
abundance: .
CDR3nt: TGCAGCGTTGAAAGACTAGCGGGGGGGCAAGAGACCCAGTACTTC
CDR3aa: CSVERLAGGQETQYF

j_gene: TRBJ1-2
d_gene: .
v_gene: TRBV27
len: 13
abundance: .
CDR3nt: TGTGCCAGCAGGAGACAGTCCCTTGGGGGCTACACCTTC
CDR3aa: CASRRQSLGGYTF

j_gene: TRBJ2-3
d_gene: .
v_gene: TRBV6-1
len: 14
abundance: .
CDR3nt: TGTGCCAGCAGCGAGGGGGGGCCACCAGATACGCAGTATTTT
CDR3aa: CASSEGGPPDTQYF

j_gene: TRBJ2-3
d_gene: TRBD1
v_gene: TRBV6-5
len: 14
abundance: .
CDR3nt: TGTGCCAGCAGCCCGGACAGGATCACAGATACGCAGTATTTT
CDR3aa: CASSPDRITDTQYF

j_gene: TRBJ1-2
d_gene: TRBD1
v_gene: TRBV15
len: 12
abundance: .
CDR3nt: TGTGCCACCAGGAAACAGGGGTATGGCTACACCTTC
CDR3aa: CATRKQGYGYTF

j_gene: TRBJ1-6
d_gene: TRBD1
v_gene: TRBV4-1
len: 17
abundance: .
CDR3nt: TGCGCCAGCAGCCATGACAGGGAGAGGACCTATAATTCACCCCTCCACTTT
CDR3aa: CASSHDRERTYNSPLHF

j_gene: TRBJ1-6
d_gene: TRBD1
v_gene: TRBV18
len: 14
abundance: .
CDR3nt: TGTGCCAGCTCAGAGAGGGACAGAAATTCACCCCTCCACTTT
CDR3aa: CASSERDRNSPLHF

j_gene: TRBJ1-5
d_gene: .
v_gene: TRBV18
len: 14
abundance: .
CDR3nt: TGTGCCAGCTCCCCCTCGGGGGGGGATCAGCCCCAGCATTTT
CDR3aa: CASSPSGGDQPQHF

j_gene: TRBJ2-1
d_gene: .
v_gene: TRBV7-3
len: 15
abundance: .
CDR3nt: TGTGCCAGCAGCTTAGGGCGAAGGTCCTACAATGAGCAGTTCTTC
CDR3aa: CASSLGRRSYNEQFF

j_gene: TRBJ2-7
d_gene: TRBD2
v_gene: TRBV4-1
len: 16
abundance: .
CDR3nt: TGCGCCAGCAGCCAAGAGGTAACTTGGGCGGGAGGCGAGCAGTACTTC
CDR3aa: CASSQEVTWAGGEQYF

j_gene: TRBJ2-5
d_gene: .
v_gene: TRBV7-2
len: 14
abundance: .
CDR3nt: TGTGCCAGCAGCTTTATCTCAGGTGCGGAGACCCAGTACTTC
CDR3aa: CASSFISGAETQYF

j_gene: TRBJ2-3
d_gene: TRBD2
v_gene: TRBV10-2
len: 12
abundance: few
CDR3nt: TGCGCCAGCAGGGGGGGGACAGATACGCAGTATTTT
CDR3aa: CASRGGTDTQYF

j_gene: TRBJ2-2
d_gene: TRBD2
v_gene: TRBV10-2
len: 13
abundance: .
CDR3nt: TGCGCCAGCAGGACTAGCGGCACCGGGGAGCTGTTTTTT
CDR3aa: CASRTSGTGELFF

j_gene: TRBJ1-1
d_gene: .
v_gene: TRBV5-1
len: 15
abundance: once
CDR3nt: TGCGCCAGCAGCTTGTGGGGCAGGGTGGACACTGAAGCTTTCTTT
CDR3aa: CASSLWGRVDTEAFF

j_gene: TRBJ1-2
d_gene: TRBD1
v_gene: TRBV5-8
len: 16
abundance: few
CDR3nt: TGTGCCACAGGCCGGGACAGGGGTTTCCCCCTATATGGCTACACCTTC
CDR3aa: CATGRDRGFPLYGYTF

j_gene: TRBJ1-5
d_gene: .
v_gene: TRBV7-2
len: 15
abundance: few
CDR3nt: TGTGCCAGCAGCTTGAGAGCCTATAGCAATCAGCCCCAGCATTTT
CDR3aa: CASSLRAYSNQPQHF

j_gene: TRBJ2-5
d_gene: .
v_gene: TRBV7-6
len: 14
abundance: few
CDR3nt: TGTGCCAGCAGCTTAGGGGGAGGGGGAGAGACCCAGTACTTC
CDR3aa: CASSLGGGGETQYF

j_gene: TRBJ2-3
d_gene: .
v_gene: TRBV7-8
len: 15
abundance: .
CDR3nt: TGTGCCAGCAGCTTAGACAGAACCCGCACAGATACGCAGTATTTT
CDR3aa: CASSLDRTRTDTQYF

j_gene: TRBJ2-5
d_gene: TRBD1
v_gene: TRBV5-1
len: 15
abundance: .
CDR3nt: TGCGCCAGCAGCCAGGACAGGGGACGGCGGGAGACCCAGTACTTC
CDR3aa: CASSQDRGRRETQYF

j_gene: TRBJ1-1
d_gene: TRBD1
v_gene: TRBV5-4
len: 15
abundance: .
CDR3nt: TGTGCCAGCAGCCCAGTACAGGGGATCCCCACTGAAGCTTTCTTT
CDR3aa: CASSPVQGIPTEAFF

j_gene: TRBJ2-7
d_gene: .
v_gene: TRBV12-2
len: 16
abundance: .
CDR3nt: TGTGCAAGTCGCCTGAGGACAGGGGTTGACTCCTACGAGCAGTACTTC
CDR3aa: CASRLRTGVDSYEQYF

j_gene: TRBJ2-5
d_gene: .
v_gene: TRBV5-1
len: 13
abundance: once
CDR3nt: TGCGCCAGCAGCGGTAGCGGTCAAGAGACCCAGTACTTC
CDR3aa: CASSGSGQETQYF

j_gene: TRBJ2-5
d_gene: TRBD2
v_gene: TRBV6-1
len: 18
abundance: .
CDR3nt: TGTGCCAGCAGTGAAGTGGTAGCGGGAGGGTCCCAACAAGAGACCCAGTACTTC
CDR3aa: CASSEVVAGGSQQETQYF

j_gene: TRBJ1-5
d_gene: .
v_gene: TRBV29-1
len: 12
abundance: few
CDR3nt: TGCAGCGTTGGAGGGCCTAATCAGCCCCAGCATTTT
CDR3aa: CSVGGPNQPQHF

j_gene: TRBJ2-7
d_gene: .
v_gene: TRBV18
len: 18
abundance: .
CDR3nt: TGTGCCAGCTCACCAGCAGGGATGGACGCACGATCATACTACGAGCAGTACTTC
CDR3aa: CASSPAGMDARSYYEQYF

j_gene: TRBJ2-2
d_gene: .
v_gene: TRBV9
len: 16
abundance: .
CDR3nt: TGTGCCAGCAGCGTAGGAAGGCTAGGAAGCACCGGGGAGCTGTTTTTT
CDR3aa: CASSVGRLGSTGELFF

j_gene: TRBJ2-7
d_gene: TRBD1
v_gene: TRBV7-9
len: 13
abundance: .
CDR3nt: TGTGCCAGCAGTCGGGACAGCTCCTACGAGCAGTACTTC
CDR3aa: CASSRDSSYEQYF

j_gene: TRBJ2-7
d_gene: TRBD1
v_gene: TRBV28
len: 14
abundance: .
CDR3nt: TGTGCCAGCAGCTCCCCGGGACAGACCTACGAGCAGTACTTC
CDR3aa: CASSSPGQTYEQYF

j_gene: TRBJ2-1
d_gene: .
v_gene: TRBV10-3
len: 15
abundance: .
CDR3nt: TGTGCCATCAGTGGAGGGCTCTACCCAGTGGATGAGCAGTTCTTC
CDR3aa: CAISGGLYPVDEQFF

j_gene: TRBJ1-1
d_gene: .
v_gene: TRBV7-9
len: 13
abundance: .
CDR3nt: TGTGCCAGCAGCTTAAGTAGGGGCACTGAAGCTTTCTTT
CDR3aa: CASSLSRGTEAFF

j_gene: TRBJ1-1
d_gene: TRBD1
v_gene: TRBV10-3
len: 15
abundance: .
CDR3nt: TGTGCCATCAGTGAGTTCGGGACAGGGAACACTGAAGCTTTCTTT
CDR3aa: CAISEFGTGNTEAFF

j_gene: TRBJ1-6
d_gene: .
v_gene: TRBV19
len: 14
abundance: few
CDR3nt: TGTGCCAGTAGTATACAGGGCTCGGATTCACCCCTCCACTTT
CDR3aa: CASSIQGSDSPLHF

j_gene: TRBJ1-2
d_gene: TRBD1
v_gene: TRBV7-2
len: 16
abundance: once
CDR3nt: TGTGCCAGCAGCTTAGTACAGGGGGCGACCTACTATGGCTACACCTTC
CDR3aa: CASSLVQGATYYGYTF

j_gene: TRBJ1-5
d_gene: TRBD1
v_gene: TRBV7-8
len: 14
abundance: few
CDR3nt: TGTGCCAGCAGCTTAGAGGGAACAGGGGAACCCCAGCATTTT
CDR3aa: CASSLEGTGEPQHF